This T cell receptor beta chain was found in a study of cytomegalovirus exposure and HLA in healthy donors. This clone has only a few counts. The target antigen is unknown. Overall study findings and caveats: Sequencing depth across donors, presence/absence analyses assumed, was roughly uniform.

With 60 Vbeta and 13 Jbeta primers, the PCR was carried out. This table comes from immunoSEQ multiplex PCR, and its TCRdb copy is limited to in-frame clones, with some not included. This table holds 110,000 to 150,000 clones, about a tenth found once. Looked up from germline, CDR1 is SGHRS and CDR2 is YFSETQ. There are 15 residues in the CDR3. Trimming shortened V by 1 base and J by 5 bases, and 13 bases separated the two germline ends. The receptor was derived from a male donor in good health and CMV-seronegative. The sample consisted of PBMCs. The J gene is TRBJ2-1, the V gene TRBV5-1; D remains ambiguous. CDR3 sequence (DNA): TGCGCCAGCAGCTTGAAGTCCCCGGCGGACAATGAGCAGTTCTTC. Protein: CASSLKSPADNEQFF.